This TCR beta chain was identified during a study of T cells in localized non-small cell lung cancer. Study-level points and caveats: Adjacent lung had a median about 55 of the 100 largest tumor clones. Elevated blood T cell density was associated with longer overall survival. Tumor showed lower T cell clonality than uninvolved adjacent lung, where it was highest.

Details on this clone: What it binds is unknown.

CDR3 length: 17 residues. With 4 bases removed from V and 1 base from J, the gap between germline ends came to 16 bases. The V gene's germline CDR1 is SGHTA and CDR2 FQGNSA. TCRdb keeps only in-frame clones here, not all; method: immunoSEQ multiplex PCR. Seen here are roughly 77,000 clones, 85% to 90% observed once, and the top ten hold 20% to 25%. The specimen was peripheral blood, collected before any cancer treatment. This clonotype originated in a woman aged 35-75 years with stage I squamous cell lung carcinoma. V is TRBV7-2 and J is TRBJ2-2; D unclear. The CDR3 DNA is TGTGCCAGCAGCTCACACTCGGGCAGGAAGAACACCGGGGAGCTGTTTTTT. Encoded protein: CASSSHSGRKNTGELFF.